Listed here are 9 T cell receptor beta chains from one sample, sequenced in a study of tumor and adjacent non-tumor tissue in lung cancer. A modified ARM-PCR protocol with three rounds of nested PCR amplified TCRbeta. TCRdb itself ran the multiplex PCR reads through MiXCR, one entry per CDR3 protein. Of about 80,000 distinct CDR3 sequences detected, under 70% appear once; the ten largest clones hold roughly 12%. The template was RNA from unsorted bulk tissue. The sequencing input was lung tumor tissue. Receptors were obtained from a woman aged 70 to 79 with non-small cell lung cancer.

This chain connects TRBV10-2 to TRBJ1-1; D unclear. Germline V lookup: CDR1 WSHSY, CDR2 SAAADI. The CDR3 length is 15 residues. Trimming took off 1 base at V and 11 bases at J, with 20 bases between the two ends. CDR3 loop: CASSEWSTLNTDAFF. In nucleotides, the CDR3 is TGCGCCAGCAGTGAGTGGAGCACCCTGAACACAGATGCTTTCTTT.

With respect to this clonotype: Given a much more abundant clone one base away, this may be a read error. V gene TRBV7-8 combines with J gene TRBJ1-5; TRBD1 might be the D (5 bases). CDR3 length equals 15 residues. From germline, CDR1 is SGHVS and CDR2 FQNEAQ. CDR3 DNA sequence: TGTACCAGCACAAAGGCCAGGGCCGGCAATCAGCCCCAGCATTTT. Translated, it gives CTSTKARAGNQPQHF.

This clonotype is a singleton in its sample. One junction end disagrees with the germline gene, perhaps due to a read error. This chain uses TRBV4-1 with TRBJ2-1, with D possibly matching TRBD2 (5 bases). CDR1 is MGHRA and CDR2 is YSYEKL in the germline V gene. CDR3 length equals 18 residues. CDR3 in amino acids: CAGSQDLELAATHNEQLF. CDR3 coding DNA: TGCGCCGGCAGCCAAGATTTAGAGCTAGCAGCGACTCACAATGAGCAGCTCTTC.

Of note for this clonotype: At one end, the junction sequence differs from germline, possibly due to a read error. This chain joins TRBV29-1 and TRBJ2-7; D is undetermined. The CDR3 is 10 amino acids. CDR1 SQVTM and CDR2 ANQGSEA come from the germline V gene. The CDR3 nucleotides read TGCAGCGTTGTCAACTACGAGCAATACTTC. This gives the protein CSVVNYEQYF.

This clonotype was detected ten times or more. V gene TRBV20-1 combines with J gene TRBJ2-1; 7 bases map to TRBD2. There are 14 residues in the CDR3. In germline, CDR1 is DFQATT, CDR2 SNEGSKA (reference sequence). V was clipped by 3 bases and J by 6 bases; unmatched bases: 8. CDR3: CSASSPSGLNEQFF. CDR3 nucleotides: TGCAGTGCTAGTTCCCCTAGCGGTCTCAATGAGCAGTTCTTC.

On this clonotype itself: The junction departs from the called germline gene at one end, perhaps through a read error. The genes are TRBV29-1 and TRBJ2-2, with D maybe TRBD2 (5 bases). This CDR3 is built from 11 residues. Germline V gene sequence: CDR1 SQVTM, CDR2 ANQGSEA. CDR3 nucleotides: TGCGGCGTGGGAGATCCCGGGGAACTGTTTTTT. It yields the protein CGVGDPGELFF.

In this sample, this clonotype turned up a few times. With a much larger clone just one base away, this may be a read error. This rearrangement joins TRBV4-1 to TRBJ2-7, with D possibly TRBD2 on 6 matching bases. Germline V gives CDR1 MGHRA, CDR2 YSYEKL. Trimming cost V 11 bases and J 5 bases, with 16 bases left between them. The CDR3 extends over 12 amino acids. The CDR3 region has the DNA TGCGCCGGCAATAGCGGTCCCGACGAGCAGTACTTC. Residues: CAGNSGPDEQYF.

On this clonotype: An end of the junction differs from the germline gene, which may be a read error. The rearrangement links TRBV10-2 to TRBJ2-2; 9 bases line up with TRBD1. The CDR3 has 15 amino acids. Per the germline V gene, CDR1 is WSHSY and CDR2 is SAAADI. The CDR3 nucleotides read TGTGCCTGTCTAACAGGGGGCCTCACCACCGGGGAGCTGTTATTT. This gives the protein CACLTGGLTTGELLF.

Of note for this clonotype: Being one base from a much bigger clone, this may be a read error. This is likely a read error, given that the CDR3 carries no conserved phenylalanine or tryptophan at its end. The J gene is TRBJ2-3, the V gene TRBV5-1, with D possibly matching TRBD2 (5 bases). The CDR3 is 15 amino acids. V was clipped by 4 bases and J by 1 base, with 13 bases between them. CDR1 and CDR2 (germline): SGHRS, YFSETQ. CDR3 nucleotide sequence: TGCGCCAGCAGCCAAATAGCGACCCGCACAGATACGCAGTATCTT. Amino acid sequence: CASSQIATRTDTQYL.